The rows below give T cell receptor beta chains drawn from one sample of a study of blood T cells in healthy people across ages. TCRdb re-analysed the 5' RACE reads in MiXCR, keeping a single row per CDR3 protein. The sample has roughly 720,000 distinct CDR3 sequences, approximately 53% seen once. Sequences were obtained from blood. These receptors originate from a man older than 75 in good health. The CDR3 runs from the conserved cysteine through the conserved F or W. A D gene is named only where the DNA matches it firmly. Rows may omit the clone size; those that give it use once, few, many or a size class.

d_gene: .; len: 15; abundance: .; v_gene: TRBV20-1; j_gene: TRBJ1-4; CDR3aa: CSAREYGAPKEKLFF; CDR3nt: TGCAGTGCTAGAGAGTACGGGGCCCCAAAGGAAAAACTGTTTTTT
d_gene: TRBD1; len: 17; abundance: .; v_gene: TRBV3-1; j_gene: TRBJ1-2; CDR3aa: CASSQDATGMGNYGYTF; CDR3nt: TGTGCCAGCAGCCAAGACGCGACAGGGATGGGTAACTATGGCTACACCTTC
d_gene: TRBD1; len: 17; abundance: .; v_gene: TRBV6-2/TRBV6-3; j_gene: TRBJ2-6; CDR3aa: CAVSRDRDLSGANVLTF; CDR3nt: TGTGCCGTATCCAGGGACAGAGATCTCTCTGGGGCCAACGTCCTGACTTTC
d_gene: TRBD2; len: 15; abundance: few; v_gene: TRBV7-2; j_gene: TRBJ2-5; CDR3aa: CASSRRAGGAETQYF; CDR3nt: TGTGCCAGCAGCCGAAGGGCGGGAGGAGCGGAGACCCAGTACTTC
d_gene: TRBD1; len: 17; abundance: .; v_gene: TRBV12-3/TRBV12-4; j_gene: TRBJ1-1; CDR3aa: CASSFYAGGSSNTEAFF; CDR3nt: TGTGCCAGCAGTTTCTACGCAGGGGGTTCGTCGAACACTGAAGCTTTCTTT
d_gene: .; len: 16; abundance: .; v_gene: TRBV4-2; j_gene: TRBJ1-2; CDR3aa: CASSQAEGQVGYGYTF; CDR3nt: TGTGCCAGCAGCCAAGCTGAAGGGCAGGTGGGGTATGGCTACACCTTC
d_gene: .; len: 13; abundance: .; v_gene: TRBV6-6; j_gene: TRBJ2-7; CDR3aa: CASREGPPYEQYF; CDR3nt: TGTGCCAGCAGGGAGGGCCCCCCCTACGAGCAGTACTTC
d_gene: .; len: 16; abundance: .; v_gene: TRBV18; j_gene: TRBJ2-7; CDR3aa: CASSPLGAVSSYEQYF; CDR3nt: TGTGCCAGCTCACCACTTGGGGCGGTGAGCTCCTACGAGCAGTACTTC
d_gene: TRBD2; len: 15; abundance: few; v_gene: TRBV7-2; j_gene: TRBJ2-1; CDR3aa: CASSLVSGRDNEQFF; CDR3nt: TGTGCCAGCAGCTTAGTTAGCGGGAGAGACAATGAGCAGTTCTTC
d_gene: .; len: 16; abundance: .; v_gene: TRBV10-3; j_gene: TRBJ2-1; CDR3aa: CAISESTKVLGREQFF; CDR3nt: TGTGCCATCAGTGAGTCGACGAAGGTTCTCGGGCGTGAGCAGTTCTTC
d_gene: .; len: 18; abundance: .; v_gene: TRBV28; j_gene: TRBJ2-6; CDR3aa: CASSLYDWGGSGANVLTF; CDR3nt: TGTGCCAGCAGTTTGTACGACTGGGGAGGCTCTGGGGCCAACGTCCTGACTTTC
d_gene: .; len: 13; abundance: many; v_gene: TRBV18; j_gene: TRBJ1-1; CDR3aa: CASSPGQNTEAFF; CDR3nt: TGTGCCAGCAGCCCGGGACAGAACACTGAAGCTTTCTTT
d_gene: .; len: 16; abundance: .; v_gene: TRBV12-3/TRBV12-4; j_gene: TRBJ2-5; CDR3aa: CASSFDGGGFQETQYF; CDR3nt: TGTGCCAGCAGTTTTGATGGAGGGGGGTTTCAAGAGACCCAGTACTTC
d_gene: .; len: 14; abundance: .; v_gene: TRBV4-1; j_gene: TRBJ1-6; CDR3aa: CASSPFGLISPLHF; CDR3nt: TGCGCCAGCAGCCCCTTCGGGCTGATCTCACCCCTCCACTTT
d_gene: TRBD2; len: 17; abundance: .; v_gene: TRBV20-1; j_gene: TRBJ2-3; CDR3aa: CSASPWKKREGQDTQYF; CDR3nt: TGCAGTGCTAGTCCCTGGAAGAAACGGGAGGGCCAGGATACGCAGTATTTT
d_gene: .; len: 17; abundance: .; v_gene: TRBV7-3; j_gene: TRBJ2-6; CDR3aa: CASSSPPQSAGANVLTF; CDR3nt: TGTGCCAGCAGCTCCCCACCCCAGTCTGCTGGGGCCAACGTCCTGACTTTC
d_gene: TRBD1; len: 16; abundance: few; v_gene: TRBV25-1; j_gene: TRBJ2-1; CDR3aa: CASSDPGTGKYNEQFF; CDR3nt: TGTGCCAGCAGTGACCCCGGGACAGGCAAATACAATGAGCAGTTCTTC
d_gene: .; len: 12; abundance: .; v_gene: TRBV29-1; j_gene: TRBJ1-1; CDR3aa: CSVVGGLFEAFF; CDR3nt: TGCAGCGTCGTTGGGGGGTTGTTTGAAGCTTTCTTT
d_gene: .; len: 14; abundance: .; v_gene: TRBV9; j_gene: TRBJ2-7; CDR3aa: CASSGESSYYEQYF; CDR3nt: TGTGCCAGCAGCGGGGAGTCCTCTTACTACGAGCAGTACTTC
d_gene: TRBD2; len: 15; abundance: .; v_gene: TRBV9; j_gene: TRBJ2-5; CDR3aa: CASSVDSGRRETQYF; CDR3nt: TGTGCCAGCAGCGTAGATAGCGGGAGAAGGGAGACCCAGTACTTC
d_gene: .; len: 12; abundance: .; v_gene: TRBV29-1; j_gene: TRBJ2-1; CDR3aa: CSVDGGRNEQFF; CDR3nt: TGCAGCGTTGACGGGGGTCGCAATGAGCAGTTCTTC
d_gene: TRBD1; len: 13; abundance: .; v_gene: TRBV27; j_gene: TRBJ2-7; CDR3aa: CASSPDRVSEQYF; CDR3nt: TGTGCCAGCAGCCCAGACAGGGTTAGCGAGCAGTACTTC
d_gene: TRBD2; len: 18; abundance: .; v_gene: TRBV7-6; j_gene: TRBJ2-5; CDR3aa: CASSQGPPPAGNPKTQYF; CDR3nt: TGTGCCAGCAGCCAAGGGCCTCCACCAGCGGGGAACCCCAAGACCCAGTACTTC
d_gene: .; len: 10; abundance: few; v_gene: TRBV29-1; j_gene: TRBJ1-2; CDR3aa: CSVREDGYTF; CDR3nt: TGCAGCGTTAGAGAGGATGGCTACACCTTC
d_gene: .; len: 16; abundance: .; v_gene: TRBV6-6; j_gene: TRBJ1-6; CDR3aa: CASSYSWTDYNSPLHF; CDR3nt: TGTGCCAGCAGTTACTCATGGACGGATTATAATTCACCCCTCCACTTT